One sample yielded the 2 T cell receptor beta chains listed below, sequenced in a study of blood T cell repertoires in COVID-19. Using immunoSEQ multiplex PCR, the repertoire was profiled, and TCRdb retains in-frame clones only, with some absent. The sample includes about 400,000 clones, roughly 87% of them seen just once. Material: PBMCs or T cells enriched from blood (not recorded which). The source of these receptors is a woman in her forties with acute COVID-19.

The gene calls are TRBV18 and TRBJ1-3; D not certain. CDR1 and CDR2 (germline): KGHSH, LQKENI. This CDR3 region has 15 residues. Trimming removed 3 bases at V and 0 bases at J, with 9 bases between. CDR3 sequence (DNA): TGTGCCAGCTCACCTAAGGAGAGCTCTGGAAACACCATATATTTT. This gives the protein CASSPKESSGNTIYF.

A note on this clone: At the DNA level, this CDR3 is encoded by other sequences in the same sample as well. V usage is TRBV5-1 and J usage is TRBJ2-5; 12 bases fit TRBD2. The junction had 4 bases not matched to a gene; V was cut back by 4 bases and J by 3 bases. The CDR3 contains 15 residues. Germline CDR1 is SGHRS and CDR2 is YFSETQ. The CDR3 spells CASSPRTSGEETQYF. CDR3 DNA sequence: TGCGCCAGCAGCCCCAGGACTAGCGGGGAAGAGACCCAGTACTTC.